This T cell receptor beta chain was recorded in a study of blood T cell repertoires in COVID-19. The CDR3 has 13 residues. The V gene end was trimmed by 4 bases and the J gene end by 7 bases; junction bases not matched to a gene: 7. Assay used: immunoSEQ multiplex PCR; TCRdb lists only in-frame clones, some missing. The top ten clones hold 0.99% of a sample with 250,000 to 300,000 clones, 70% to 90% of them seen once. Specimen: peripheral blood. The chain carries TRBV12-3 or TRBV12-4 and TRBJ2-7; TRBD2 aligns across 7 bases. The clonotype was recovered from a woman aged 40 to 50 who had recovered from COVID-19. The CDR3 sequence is CASSSLGGVEQYF. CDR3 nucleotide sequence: TGTGCCAGCAGTTCCCTGGGGGGGGTAGAGCAGTACTTC.